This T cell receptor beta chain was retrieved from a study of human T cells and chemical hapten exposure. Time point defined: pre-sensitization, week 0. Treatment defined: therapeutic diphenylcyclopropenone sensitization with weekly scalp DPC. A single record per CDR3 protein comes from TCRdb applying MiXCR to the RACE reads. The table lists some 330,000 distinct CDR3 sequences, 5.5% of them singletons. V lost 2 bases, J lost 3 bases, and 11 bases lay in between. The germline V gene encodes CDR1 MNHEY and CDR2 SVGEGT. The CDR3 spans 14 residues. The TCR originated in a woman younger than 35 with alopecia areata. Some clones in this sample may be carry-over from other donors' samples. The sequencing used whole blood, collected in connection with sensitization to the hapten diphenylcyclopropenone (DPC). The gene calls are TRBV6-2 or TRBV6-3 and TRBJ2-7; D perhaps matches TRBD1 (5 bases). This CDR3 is CASSYRLDIYEQYF. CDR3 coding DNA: TGTGCCAGCAGTTACCGCTTGGACATCTACGAGCAGTACTTC.